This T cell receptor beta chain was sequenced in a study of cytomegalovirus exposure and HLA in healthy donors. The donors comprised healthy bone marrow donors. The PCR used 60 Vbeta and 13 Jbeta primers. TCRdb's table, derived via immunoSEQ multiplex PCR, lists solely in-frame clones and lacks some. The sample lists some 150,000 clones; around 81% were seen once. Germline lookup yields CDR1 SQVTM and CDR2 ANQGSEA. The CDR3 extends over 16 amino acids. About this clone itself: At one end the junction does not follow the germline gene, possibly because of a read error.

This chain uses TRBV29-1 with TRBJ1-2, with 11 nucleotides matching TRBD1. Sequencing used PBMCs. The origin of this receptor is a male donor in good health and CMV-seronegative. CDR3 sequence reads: CSLERPGQGADYGYTF. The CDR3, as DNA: TGCAGCCTTGAAAGGCCCGGACAGGGGGCCGACTATGGCTACACCTTC.